This entry lists 27 T cell receptor beta chains sequenced from one sample in a study of Ad26.COV2.S vaccination and SARS-CoV-2 variants. The treatment: over 15 received Ad26.COV2.S at low or high dose, single or two shots; about 5 received placebo; per-sample allocation not given. Material that was analyzed had been drawn on day 63 after the first vaccine or placebo injection. Some clones are missing from TCRdb's copy, which holds only in-frame ones; the method was immunoSEQ multiplex PCR. Of about 350,000 clones detected, about 88% appear once; the ten largest clones hold approximately 5.9%. The sample in question was peripheral blood, obtained in a trial of Ad26.COV2.S vaccine versus placebo. Receptors were obtained from a person aged 18 to 65 who received the Ad26.COV2.S COVID-19 vaccine or a placebo.

The CDR3 protein is CAIEAIGTGHQETQYF. CDR3 in DNA: TGTGCCATCGAAGCCATAGGGACAGGACACCAAGAGACCCAGTACTTC. The chain joins TRBV28 to TRBJ2-5; 8 nucleotides match TRBD1. CDR3 size: 16 residues. Germline CDR1 and CDR2: MDHEN and SYDVKM. The V and J ends lost 10 bases and 0 bases, in that order; junction bases with no gene match: 13.

The chain recombines TRBV13 with TRBJ1-3; D may be TRBD1 (5 bases). In germline, CDR1 is PRHDT, CDR2 FYEKMQ (reference sequence). The CDR3 consists of 16 residues. Trimming took off 5 bases at V and 9 bases at J, with 23 bases between the two ends. This CDR3 reads CASSQPSGGGPPTIYF. The CDR3 bases are TGTGCCAGCAGCCAGCCATCGGGGGGTGGACCCCCCACCATATATTTT.

This clone was recorded a few times. Additional DNA sequences in this sample encode the identical CDR3. V gene TRBV5-1 combines with J gene TRBJ2-7; D remains unclear. Trimming stripped 3 bases from V and 0 bases from J, with 7 bases between. The CDR3 loop spans 13 amino acids. Germline V gene sequence: CDR1 SGHRS, CDR2 YFSETQ. The CDR3 sequence: CASSSPDSYEQYF. As DNA, the CDR3 is TGCGCCAGCAGCTCCCCGGACTCCTACGAGCAGTACTTC.

This clone was counted once. The chain carries TRBV6-2 or TRBV6-3 and TRBJ2-5; 8 bases agree with TRBD2. The germline CDR1 and CDR2 sequences are MNHEY and SVGEGT. This CDR3 spans 15 amino acids. J lost 2 bases, V lost 4 bases, and 6 bases had no gene match. The CDR3 region is CASSSRGGRQETQYF. In nucleotides, the CDR3 is TGTGCCAGCAGTTCTCGGGGGGGGCGGCAAGAGACCCAGTACTTC.

The rearrangement links TRBV2 to TRBJ1-4, with 9 bases matching TRBD1. The V gene's germline CDR1 is SNHLY and CDR2 FYNNEI. With V trimmed by 4 bases and J by 11 bases, 8 bases remained unmatched. This CDR3 is built from 14 residues. The CDR3 DNA is TGTGCCAGCAGTGCGGGACAGGGTTACCGTAAACTGTTTTTT. This translates into CASSAGQGYRKLFF.

The chain is built from TRBV7-2 and TRBJ1-3; D gene unclear. Trimming removed 1 base at V and 2 bases at J, with 12 bases between. The CDR3 consists of 16 residues. In germline, CDR1 is SGHTA, CDR2 FQGNSA. For the CDR3, the DNA is TGTGCCAGCAGCTTAGGTGGGGTGGGGACTGGAAACACCATATATTTT. As protein: CASSLGGVGTGNTIYF.

This clone turned up a few times. The chain recombines TRBV19 with TRBJ1-6; TRBD1 is a possible D gene (6 bases). Germline CDR1 reads LNHDA; CDR2 reads SQIVND (reference sequence). Trimming stripped 3 bases from V and 9 bases from J, with 9 bases between. This CDR3 spans 13 amino acids. The chain's CDR3 is CASSIPTGSPLHF. In DNA, the CDR3 is TGTGCCAGTAGTATCCCGACAGGTTCACCCCTCCACTTT.

The rearrangement uses TRBV3-1 (or the pseudogene TRBV3-2) and TRBJ2-1; D not resolved. V lost 4 bases to trimming and J lost 5 bases, with 15 bases between them. The CDR3 loop spans 15 amino acids. The germline CDR1 and CDR2 sequences are LGHDT and YNNKEL (reference sequence). CDR3 DNA sequence: TGTGCCAGCAGCCCGTCCGAAGGCGGAAACAATGAGCAGTTCTTC. It codes for CASSPSEGGNNEQFF.

DNA of the CDR3: TGTGCCAGCAGCTTAGGGGGAGGGGCTTTCTTT. As protein: CASSLGGGAFF. The rearrangement links TRBV7-9 to TRBJ1-1; D is unclear. Trimming removed 1 base from V and 11 bases from J, with 8 bases in between. The CDR3 length is 11 residues. Looked up from germline, CDR1 is SEHNR and CDR2 is FQNEAQ (reference sequence).

For the CDR3, the DNA is TGTGCCAGCAGTTACGGGTGGCCTGCCTATGGCTACACCTTC. Residues: CASSYGWPAYGYTF. The chain uses TRBV6-2 or TRBV6-3 and TRBJ1-2; no clear D. CDR1 and CDR2 from the germline V gene are MNHEY and SVGEGT. The CDR3 extends over 14 amino acids. V gave up 2 bases and J gave up 4 bases, with 11 bases separating them.

The J gene is TRBJ2-5, the V gene TRBV19, with TRBD2 matching 10 bases. Germline assignment: CDR1 LNHDA and CDR2 SQIVND (reference sequence). The CDR3 has 15 residues. V lost 3 bases and J lost 5; bases outside the gene matches: 6. CDR3 in amino acids: CASSMIAGGGETQYF. The CDR3 region has the DNA TGTGCCAGTAGTATGATAGCGGGAGGAGGGGAGACCCAGTACTTC. Supplemented by reference TRBV19 and TRBJ2-5, the full variable domain reads DGGITQSPKYLFRKEGQNVTLSCEQNLNHDAMYWYRQDPGQGLRLIYYSQIVNDFQKGDIAEGYSVSREKKESFPLTVTSAQKNPTAFYLCASSMIAGGGETQYFGPGTRLLVL.

The chain has TRBV28 and TRBJ2-3; TRBD2 matches at 8 bases. CDR3 size: 15 residues. V was pared by 6 bases and J by 1 base, with 6 bases of the junction left unmatched. Germline values: CDR1 MDHEN, CDR2 SYDVKM. CDR3 protein: CASSKAGAGTDTQYF. The CDR3 DNA reads as TGTGCCAGCAGCAAAGCGGGAGCCGGCACAGATACGCAGTATTTT. Full variable domain (remainder filled in from reference TRBV28 and TRBJ2-3): DVKVTQSSRYLVKRTGEKVFLECVQDMDHENMFWYRQDPGLGLRLIYFSYDVKMKEKGDIPEGYSVSREKKERFSLILESASTNQTSMYLCASSKAGAGTDTQYFGPGTRLTVL.

The chain is built from TRBV4-3 and TRBJ1-5, with no clear D. The CDR3 covers 17 residues. V lost 0 bases, J lost 3 bases, and 15 bases lay in between. The germline V gene has CDR1 LGHNA and CDR2 YSLEER. DNA for the CDR3: TGCGCCAGCAGCCAAGATTGGTCCCCGGGGTACAATCAGCCCCAGCATTTT. Its protein is CASSQDWSPGYNQPQHF.

The CDR3 is CASSQDMRGDTEAFF. The DNA of the CDR3 is TGCGCCAGCAGCCAAGATATGCGGGGTGACACTGAAGCTTTCTTT. This sequence joins TRBV4-3 and TRBJ1-1, with no clear D. V lost 0 bases and J 3 bases, leaving 11 bases between the germline ends. CDR1 and CDR2 from the germline V gene are LGHNA and YSLEER. The CDR3 spans 15 residues.

A note on this clone: Mismatch with germline at one junction end may stem from a read error. V usage is TRBV30 and J usage is TRBJ2-7, with D hard to call. This CDR3 has 11 amino acids. The V gene's germline CDR1 is GTSNPN and CDR2 SVGIG (reference sequence). CDR3 sequence: CAWSVSFEQYF. The CDR3 DNA reads as TGTGCCTGGAGTGTCTCCTTCGAGCAGTACTTC.

This chain connects TRBV10-1 to TRBJ2-5; 9 positions agree with TRBD2. Germline CDR1 reads WNHNN; CDR2 reads SYGVQD (reference sequence). V gave up 6 bases and J gave up 1 base; unmatched junction bases: 9. The CDR3 is 16 amino acids. The chain's CDR3 is CASRGRLAGLQETQYF. The CDR3 nucleotides are TGCGCCAGCAGAGGCAGGCTAGCGGGGCTCCAAGAGACCCAGTACTTC.

This clone has only a few counts. The chain links TRBV4-2 to TRBJ1-6; D not resolved. The V and J ends lost 0 bases and 7 bases respectively, with 7 bases between them. CDR1 LGHNA and CDR2 YNFKEQ come from the germline V gene. The CDR3 has 14 amino acids. The CDR3 here is CASSQDQENSPLHF. Here the CDR3 DNA reads TGTGCCAGCAGCCAAGATCAGGAGAATTCACCCCTCCACTTT.

V usage is TRBV19 and J usage is TRBJ2-7, with 8 bases that match TRBD1. The V segment lost 6 bases and the J segment 0 bases; nucleotides outside the gene matches: 7. CDR1 is LNHDA and CDR2 is SQIVND in the germline V gene (reference sequence). This CDR3 has 15 residues. CDR3 residues: CASSSQTGVSYEQYF. The CDR3 DNA is TGTGCCAGTAGCAGCCAGACAGGGGTCTCCTACGAGCAGTACTTC.

The J gene is TRBJ2-7, the V gene TRBV5-8; 7 bases agree with TRBD2. CDR3 length equals 14 residues. J was trimmed by 2 bases and V by 1 base; bases with no gene match: 3. Germline V gene data show CDR1 as SGHTS and CDR2 as YDEGEE. The CDR3 coding sequence is TGTGCCAGCAGCTTGTCGGGACTACCCTACGAGCAGTACTTC. This codes for CASSLSGLPYEQYF.

This chain joins TRBV7-9 and TRBJ2-4; D is unclear. CDR3 length: 16 residues. Germline V gives CDR1 SEHNR, CDR2 FQNEAQ (reference sequence). The V gene lost 4 bases and the J gene lost 1 base, with 14 bases spanning the gap. In DNA form, the CDR3 reads TGTGCCAGCAGCTCTCAACTCAGCTGGGCCAAAAACATTCAGTACTTC. It codes for CASSSQLSWAKNIQYF. Drawing the rest from reference TRBV7-9 and TRBJ2-4, the complete variable domain is DTGVSQNPRHKITKRGQNVTFRCDPISEHNRLYWYRQTLGQGPEFLTYFQNEAQLEKSRLLSDRFSAERPKGSFSTLEIQRTEQGDSAMYLCASSSQLSWAKNIQYFGAGTRLSVL.

CDR3 sequence reads: CASSLVRSEFSGNTIYF. For the CDR3, the DNA is TGTGCCAGCAGCTTGGTTCGTAGCGAATTCTCTGGAAACACCATATATTTT. The rearrangement joins TRBV5-6 to TRBJ1-3; D uncertain. This CDR3 contains 17 residues. Germline V gives CDR1 SGHDT, CDR2 YYEEEE. V gave up 0 bases and J gave up 0 bases, with 13 bases separating them.

The count of this clone is one. This sequence joins TRBV27 and TRBJ2-7, with unresolved D. This CDR3 is built from 14 residues. Per germline, CDR1 MNHEY and CDR2 SMNVEV (reference sequence). Trimming pared 8 bases from V and 0 bases from J, leaving 14 bases between. CDR3 sequence reads: CASRTRTTSYEQYF. The CDR3 DNA reads as TGTGCCAGCCGAACCAGGACGACCTCCTACGAGCAGTACTTC.

V usage is TRBV4-2 and J usage is TRBJ1-2; D remains ambiguous. V shed 0 bases and J shed 5 bases, with 16 bases lying between them. The CDR3 has 16 amino acids. CDR1 is LGHNA, CDR2 YNFKEQ, per germline. CDR3 sequence (DNA): TGTGCCAGCAGCCAAGAAGCGAGTGCCGTAGGGTATGGCTACACCTTC. It translates to CASSQEASAVGYGYTF.

The rearrangement uses TRBV10-3 and TRBJ2-7; 8 bases are shared with TRBD2. J was trimmed by 0 bases and V by 11 bases; bases with no gene match: 6. Germline V gene data show CDR1 as ENHRY and CDR2 as SYGVKD. The CDR3 spans 13 residues. The CDR3 is CAGGRQDSYEQYF. The DNA of the CDR3 is TGTGCCGGCGGGAGGCAGGACTCCTACGAGCAGTACTTC.

V is TRBV6-2 or TRBV6-3 and J is TRBJ1-1, with a tentative D call TRBD1 (5 bases). Between the trimmed V and J ends, which lost 0 bases and 1 base, there was a span of 9 bases. Per germline, CDR1 MNHEY and CDR2 SVGEGT. The CDR3 totals 15 residues. The CDR3 DNA reads TGTGCCAGCAGTTACTCGGCCAGGGCGAACACTGAAGCTTTCTTT. It yields the protein CASSYSARANTEAFF.

The chain joins TRBV4-1 to TRBJ2-4; 8 bases are shared with TRBD1. This CDR3 has 12 residues. Germline V gene sequence: CDR1 MGHRA, CDR2 YSYEKL. J lost 11 bases, V lost 4 bases, and 4 bases had no gene match. The CDR3 loop reads CASSLLGQVQYF. CDR3 coding DNA: TGCGCCAGCAGCCTTCTGGGACAGGTTCAGTACTTC.

This clone showed up many times. The chain employs TRBV7-9 and TRBJ2-3, with 10 nucleotides matching TRBD1. Trimming at V came to 4 bases and at J to 0 bases, leaving 13 bases not matched to a gene. CDR1 and CDR2 from the germline V gene are SEHNR and FQNEAQ (reference sequence). The CDR3 sequence is 19 residues long. The chain's CDR3 is CASSYRYRPGQGSTDTQYF. CDR3 DNA: TGTGCCAGCAGCTATAGGTACCGACCGGGACAGGGGAGCACAGATACGCAGTATTTT.